This T cell receptor (beta chain) was found in a study of shared clonotypes between healthy human individuals. Findings of the study overall: At large depth, rarefaction still showed sorted-subset sequencing to be incomplete. Researchers found naive subsets generally carried larger estimated richness than memory subsets.

As for this clone: Its cognate antigen is unknown.

The CDR3 length is 13 residues. V gave up 6 bases and J gave up 8 bases; unmatched junction bases: 4. The germline gives CDR1 MDHEN, CDR2 SYDVKM. Measured with immunoSEQ multiplex PCR; TCRdb has only the in-frame clones, and not every one. The sample shows around 2,000,000 clones, about 95% of them seen only once. The donor cohort consisted entirely of Caucasian adults residing in Nashville, Tennessee. The TCR was taken from a man aged 18 to 30 in good health. The chain employs TRBV28 and TRBJ1-4, with TRBD1 matching over 9 bases. The source material was naive CD4+ T cells sorted from blood. Subset denoted: CD45RA+ positively selected. The CDR3 is CASRRTGAEKLFF. CDR3 nucleotide sequence: TGTGCCAGCAGACGGACAGGGGCGGAAAAACTGTTTTTT.